These 6 T cell receptor beta chains share one sample of origin, sequenced in a study of shared clonotypes between healthy human individuals. Sequenced by immunoSEQ multiplex PCR; TCRdb stores in-frame clones only, minus some. The profile shows about 96,000 clones, about 45% of them singletons. Sequenced material: PBMCs. Source of these receptors: a woman aged 40 to 49 in good health. Some clones in this sample may be carry-over from other donors' samples.

V gene TRBV7-2 combines with J gene TRBJ2-4, with D perhaps matching TRBD1 or TRBD2 (5 bases each). CDR3 length equals 14 residues. The V and J ends lost 6 bases and 9 bases respectively, with 18 bases between them. Germline CDR1 SGHTA, CDR2 FQGNSA. Here the CDR3 reads CASSSTRGGIIQYF. The DNA for the CDR3 is TGTGCCAGCAGTTCCACGAGGGGCGGAATCATTCAGTACTTC.

Comment on this clone: This may arise from a read error, as a much more abundant clone is one base away. This chain joins TRBV7-2 and TRBJ2-1, with 9 nucleotides matching TRBD2. Germline loops: CDR1 SGHTA, CDR2 FQGNSA. The CDR3 has 16 amino acids. CDR3: CASSSLAGVAYNVQFF. In nucleotides, the CDR3 is TGTGCCAGCAGCTCGTTAGCGGGAGTGGCCTACAATGTGCAGTTCTTC. Using reference TRBV7-2 and TRBJ2-1 for the parts outside the CDR3, the full variable domain is GAGVSQSPSNKVTEKGKDVELRCDPISGHTALYWYRQSLGQGLEFLIYFQGNSAPDKSGLPSDRFSAERTGGSVSTLTIQRTQQEDSAVYLCASSSLAGVAYNVQFFGPGTRLTVL.

Concerning this clone itself: This likely reflects a read error, since a far larger clone is one base away. V and J are TRBV4-3 and TRBJ2-1; D gene unclear. Germline values: CDR1 LGHNA, CDR2 YSLEER. V lost 3 bases, J lost 10 bases, and 13 bases lay in between. CDR3 length: 13 amino acids. The DNA of the CDR3 is TGCGCCAGCAGCCATCGGCGGTTCTACGAGCAGTTCTTC. The encoded protein is CASSHRRFYEQFF.

A remark on this clone: This clone may be a read error of a much larger clone one base away. This chain links TRBV6-6 with TRBJ2-7, with a possible D match to TRBD2 (5 bases). Germline CDR1 is MNHNY and CDR2 is SVGAGI (reference sequence). The CDR3 is 13 amino acids. The CDR3 coding sequence is TGTGTCATCTCGAGGGCTCCTTTAAGGGAGCAGTACTTC. This codes for CVISRAPLREQYF.

Regarding this clone: A much more abundant neighbour one base away suggests this may be a read error. The chain combines TRBV29-1 with TRBJ2-7; perhaps TRBD1 as D (5 bases). The CDR3 runs to 13 residues. The germline V and J ends were trimmed by 4 bases and 2 bases, with 12 bases remaining between them. The V gene's germline CDR1 is SQVTM and CDR2 ANQGSEA. DNA for the CDR3: TGCAGCGTTGTCAGGGTCGGTCCCTACGAGCAGTACTTC. Translating it yields CSVVRVGPYEQYF.

This clone was recorded many times. This sequence joins TRBV28 and TRBJ1-4; no clear D gene. This CDR3 spans 13 amino acids. Germline V CDR1 and CDR2: MDHEN, SYDVKM. V lost 5 bases, J lost 8 bases, and 12 bases lay in between. The CDR3 is CASSQPQLEKLFF. The DNA for the CDR3 is TGTGCCAGCAGTCAACCCCAACTCGAAAAACTGTTTTTT.